The rows below give T cell receptor beta chains drawn from one sample of a study of cytomegalovirus exposure and HLA in healthy donors. The assay was immunoSEQ multiplex PCR, and TCRdb's table has in-frame clones only and misses some. The repertoire includes fewer than 150,000 clones, around 80% of them detected once, and about 2.5% sits in the top ten. Sequencing used PBMCs. The receptors here all came from a woman aged 40 to 55 in good health and CMV-seropositive. Both conserved end residues are part of each CDR3. D genes are given only for firm matches. Clone size is shown for a subset of rows, as once, few, many or a class of expanded clone.

clone_size: .
d_call: TRBD2
j_call: TRBJ2-7
v_call: TRBV9
cdr3_aa: CASSVEPSGSYEQYF
cdr3_nt: TGTGCCAGCAGCGTAGAACCTAGCGGGAGCTACGAGCAGTACTTC

clone_size: .
d_call: .
j_call: TRBJ2-2
v_call: TRBV4-2
cdr3_aa: CASSQDRANTGELFF
cdr3_nt: TGTGCCAGCAGCCAAGACAGGGCGAACACCGGGGAGCTGTTTTTT

clone_size: .
d_call: .
j_call: TRBJ1-2
v_call: TRBV7-8
cdr3_aa: CASSRTLGRSNYGYTF
cdr3_nt: TGTGCCAGCAGCCGAACGTTGGGCAGGTCTAACTATGGCTACACCTTC

clone_size: once
d_call: .
j_call: TRBJ1-2
v_call: TRBV5-1
cdr3_aa: CASSSTSDSSNYGYTF
cdr3_nt: TGCGCCAGCAGCTCAACCTCGGACAGTTCTAACTATGGCTACACCTTC

clone_size: .
d_call: TRBD1
j_call: TRBJ1-4
v_call: TRBV27
cdr3_aa: CASSRGQGRPTNEKLFF
cdr3_nt: TGTGCCAGCAGTCGAGGACAGGGGCGACCAACTAATGAAAAACTGTTTTTT

clone_size: .
d_call: .
j_call: TRBJ2-7
v_call: TRBV19
cdr3_aa: CASSNAGTSYEQYF
cdr3_nt: TGTGCCAGTAGCAACGCCGGGACATCCTACGAGCAGTACTTC

clone_size: .
d_call: .
j_call: TRBJ2-5
v_call: TRBV9
cdr3_aa: CASSVAAGLQETQYF
cdr3_nt: TGTGCCAGCAGCGTAGCGGCGGGGCTTCAAGAGACCCAGTACTTC

clone_size: .
d_call: .
j_call: TRBJ2-5
v_call: TRBV30
cdr3_aa: CAWSTREETQYF
cdr3_nt: TGTGCCTGGTCCACCAGGGAAGAGACCCAGTACTTC

clone_size: .
d_call: TRBD2
j_call: TRBJ2-1
v_call: TRBV18
cdr3_aa: CASSPGTSGGHEQFF
cdr3_nt: TGTGCCAGCTCACCAGGGACTAGCGGGGGCCATGAGCAGTTCTTC

clone_size: .
d_call: TRBD2
j_call: TRBJ2-1
v_call: TRBV6-5
cdr3_aa: CASSYQREGYNEQFF
cdr3_nt: TGTGCCAGCAGTTATCAGCGGGAGGGATACAATGAGCAGTTCTTC

clone_size: .
d_call: .
j_call: TRBJ1-1
v_call: TRBV19
cdr3_aa: CASSMQGRRKAFF
cdr3_nt: TGTGCCAGTAGTATGCAGGGGCGGAGGAAGGCTTTCTTT

clone_size: .
d_call: .
j_call: TRBJ1-2
v_call: TRBV5-8
cdr3_aa: CASSSSGTGGYGYTF
cdr3_nt: TGTGCCAGCAGCTCTTCCGGGACGGGGGGCTATGGCTACACCTTC

clone_size: .
d_call: .
j_call: TRBJ2-5
v_call: TRBV9
cdr3_aa: CASSVQGFQEETQYF
cdr3_nt: TGTGCCAGCAGCGTACAGGGATTCCAGGAGGAGACCCAGTACTTC

clone_size: .
d_call: TRBD1
j_call: TRBJ1-5
v_call: TRBV18
cdr3_aa: CASSPLGQGAGQPQHF
cdr3_nt: TGTGCCAGCTCACCACTTGGACAGGGGGCCGGTCAGCCCCAGCATTTT

clone_size: .
d_call: TRBD1
j_call: TRBJ2-6
v_call: TRBV7-9
cdr3_aa: CASRLVDRVFGANVLTF
cdr3_nt: TGTGCCAGCAGATTAGTGGACAGGGTATTTGGGGCCAACGTCCTGACTTTC

clone_size: .
d_call: .
j_call: TRBJ2-1
v_call: TRBV11-3
cdr3_aa: CASSAGGGGRIDEQFF
cdr3_nt: TGTGCCAGCAGCGCCGGTGGGGGCGGGAGAATCGATGAGCAGTTCTTC

clone_size: .
d_call: TRBD1
j_call: TRBJ1-2
v_call: TRBV7-2
cdr3_aa: CASRERTGGGGYTF
cdr3_nt: TGTGCCAGCAGGGAAAGAACAGGGGGCGGTGGCTACACCTTC

clone_size: few
d_call: .
j_call: TRBJ2-3
v_call: TRBV5-1
cdr3_aa: CASSSPGLTDTQYF
cdr3_nt: TGCGCCAGCAGCTCACCCGGACTCACAGATACGCAGTATTTT

clone_size: .
d_call: TRBD1
j_call: TRBJ1-5
v_call: TRBV4-1
cdr3_aa: CASSQGQGGPPQHF
cdr3_nt: TGCGCCAGCAGCCAAGGACAGGGTGGCCCGCCCCAGCATTTT

clone_size: .
d_call: .
j_call: TRBJ2-4
v_call: TRBV5-4
cdr3_aa: CASSLKGGTKNIQYF
cdr3_nt: TGTGCCAGCAGCTTGAAAGGAGGCACGAAAAACATTCAGTACTTC

clone_size: .
d_call: TRBD1
j_call: TRBJ1-1
v_call: TRBV7-9
cdr3_aa: CASSPRTGPNTEAFF
cdr3_nt: TGTGCCAGCAGCCCTCGGACAGGGCCGAACACTGAAGCTTTCTTT

clone_size: once
d_call: TRBD2
j_call: TRBJ2-5
v_call: TRBV9
cdr3_aa: CASSASGSGETQYF
cdr3_nt: TGTGCCAGCAGCGCTAGCGGGAGTGGAGAGACCCAGTACTTC

clone_size: once
d_call: .
j_call: TRBJ2-2
v_call: TRBV7-9
cdr3_aa: CASSLLGGELFF
cdr3_nt: TGTGCCAGCAGCTTACTAGGCGGGGAGCTGTTTTTT

clone_size: .
d_call: .
j_call: TRBJ2-5
v_call: TRBV27
cdr3_aa: CASSFQAGVQETQYF
cdr3_nt: TGTGCCAGCAGTTTCCAGGCGGGCGTCCAAGAGACCCAGTACTTC

clone_size: once
d_call: .
j_call: TRBJ2-1
v_call: TRBV6-5
cdr3_aa: CASSSGSSNEQFF
cdr3_nt: TGTGCCAGCAGTTCGGGATCCTCCAATGAGCAGTTCTTC